This T cell receptor (beta chain) is drawn from a study of blood T cell repertoires in COVID-19. Across the whole study: From T cells, B-cell-depleted T cells, or PBMCs came the material, which was cDNA or gDNA.

Seattle enrolled patients during active infection and tracked them longitudinally. This table comes from immunoSEQ multiplex PCR, and its TCRdb copy is limited to in-frame clones, with some not included. The data hold roughly 100,000 clones, with approximately 80% observed a single time. The CDR3 has 14 amino acids. Looked up from germline, CDR1 is LNHDA and CDR2 is SQIVND (reference sequence). Trimming at V came to 5 bases and at J to 5 bases, leaving 8 bases not matched to a gene. The chain uses TRBV19 and TRBJ2-5; the match to TRBD2 covers 7 bases. This receptor was obtained from a man aged 80 or over with COVID-19, enrolled during active disease. Material: peripheral blood. CDR3 residues: CASSPRGGVETQYF. The CDR3 DNA reads as TGTGCCAGTAGTCCACGGGGAGGGGTGGAGACCCAGTACTTC.